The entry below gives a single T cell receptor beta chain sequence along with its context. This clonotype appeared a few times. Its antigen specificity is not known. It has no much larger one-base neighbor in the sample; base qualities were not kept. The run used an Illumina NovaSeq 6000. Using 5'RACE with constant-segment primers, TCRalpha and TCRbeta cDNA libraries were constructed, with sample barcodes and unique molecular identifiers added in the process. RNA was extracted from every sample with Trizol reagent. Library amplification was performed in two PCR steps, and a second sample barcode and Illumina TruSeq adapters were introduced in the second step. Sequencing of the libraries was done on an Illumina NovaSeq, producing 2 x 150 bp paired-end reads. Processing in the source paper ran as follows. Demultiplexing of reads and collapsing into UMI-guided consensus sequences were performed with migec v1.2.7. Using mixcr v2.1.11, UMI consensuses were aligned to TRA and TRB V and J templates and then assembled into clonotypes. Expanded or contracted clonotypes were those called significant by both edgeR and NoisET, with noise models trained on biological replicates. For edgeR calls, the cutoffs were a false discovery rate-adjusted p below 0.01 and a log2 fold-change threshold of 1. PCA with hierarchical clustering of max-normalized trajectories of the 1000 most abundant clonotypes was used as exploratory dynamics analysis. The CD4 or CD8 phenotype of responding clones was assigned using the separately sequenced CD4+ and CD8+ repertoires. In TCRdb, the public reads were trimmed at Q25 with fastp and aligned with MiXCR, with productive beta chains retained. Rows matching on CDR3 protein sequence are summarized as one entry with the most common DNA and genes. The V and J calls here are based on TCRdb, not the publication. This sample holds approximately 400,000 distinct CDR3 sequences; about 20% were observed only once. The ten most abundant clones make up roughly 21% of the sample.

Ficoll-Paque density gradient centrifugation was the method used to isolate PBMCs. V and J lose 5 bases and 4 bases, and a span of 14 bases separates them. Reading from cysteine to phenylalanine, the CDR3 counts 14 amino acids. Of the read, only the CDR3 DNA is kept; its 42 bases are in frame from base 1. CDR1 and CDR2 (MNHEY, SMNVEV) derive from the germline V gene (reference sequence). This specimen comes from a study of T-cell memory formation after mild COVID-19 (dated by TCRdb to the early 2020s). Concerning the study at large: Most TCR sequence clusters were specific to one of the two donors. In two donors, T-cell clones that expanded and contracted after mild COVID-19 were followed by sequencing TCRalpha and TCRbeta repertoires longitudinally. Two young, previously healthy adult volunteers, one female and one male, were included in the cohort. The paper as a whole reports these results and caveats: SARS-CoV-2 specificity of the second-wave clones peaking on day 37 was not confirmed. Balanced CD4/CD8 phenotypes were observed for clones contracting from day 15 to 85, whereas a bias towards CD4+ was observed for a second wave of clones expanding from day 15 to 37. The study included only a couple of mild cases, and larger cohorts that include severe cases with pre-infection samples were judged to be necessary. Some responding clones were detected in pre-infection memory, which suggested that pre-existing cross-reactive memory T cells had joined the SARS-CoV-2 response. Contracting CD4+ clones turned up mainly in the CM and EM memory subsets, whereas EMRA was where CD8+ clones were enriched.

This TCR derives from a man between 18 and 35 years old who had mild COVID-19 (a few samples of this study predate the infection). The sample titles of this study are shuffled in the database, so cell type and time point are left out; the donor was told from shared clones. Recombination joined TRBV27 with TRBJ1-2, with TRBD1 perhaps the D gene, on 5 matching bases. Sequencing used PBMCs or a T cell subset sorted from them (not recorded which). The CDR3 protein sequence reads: CASSPTPGGYGYTF. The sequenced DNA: TGTGCCAGCAGTCCCACCCCCGGGGGCTATGGCTACACCTTC.